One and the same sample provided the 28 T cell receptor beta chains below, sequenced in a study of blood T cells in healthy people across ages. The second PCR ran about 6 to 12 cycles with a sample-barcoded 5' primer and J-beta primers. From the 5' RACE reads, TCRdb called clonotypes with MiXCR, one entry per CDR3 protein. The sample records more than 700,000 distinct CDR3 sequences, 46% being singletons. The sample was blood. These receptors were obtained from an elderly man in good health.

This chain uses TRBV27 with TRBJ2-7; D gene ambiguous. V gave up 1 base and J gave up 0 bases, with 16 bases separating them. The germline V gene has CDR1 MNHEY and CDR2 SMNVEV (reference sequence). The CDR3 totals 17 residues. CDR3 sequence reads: CASSLLLGPHTSYEQYF. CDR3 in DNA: TGTGCCAGCAGTTTATTGTTAGGGCCCCACACCTCCTACGAGCAGTACTTC.

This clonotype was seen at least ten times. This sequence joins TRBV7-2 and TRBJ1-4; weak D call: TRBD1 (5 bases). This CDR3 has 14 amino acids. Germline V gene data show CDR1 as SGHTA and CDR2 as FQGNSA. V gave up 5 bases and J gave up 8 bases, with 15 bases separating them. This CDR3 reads CASSIGGAGEKLFF. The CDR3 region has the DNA TGTGCCAGCAGCATAGGAGGGGCTGGCGAAAAACTGTTTTTT.

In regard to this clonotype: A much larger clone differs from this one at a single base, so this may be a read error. The CDR3 sequence is CASSYAGQGGEKLFF. The DNA of the CDR3 is TGTGCCAGCAGTTACGCGGGACAGGGAGGCGAAAAACTGTTTTTT. The chain couples TRBV9 to TRBJ1-4; 9 nucleotides line up with TRBD1. This CDR3 spans 15 amino acids. Germline lookup yields CDR1 SGDLS and CDR2 YYNGEE. The V segment lost 5 bases and the J segment 8 bases; nucleotides outside the gene matches: 10.

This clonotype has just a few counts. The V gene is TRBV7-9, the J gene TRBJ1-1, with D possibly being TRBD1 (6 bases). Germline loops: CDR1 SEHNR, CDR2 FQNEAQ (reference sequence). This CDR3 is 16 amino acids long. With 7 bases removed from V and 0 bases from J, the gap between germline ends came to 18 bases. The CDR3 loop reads CASTGNRESVNTEAFF. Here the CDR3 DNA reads TGTGCCAGCACCGGAAACAGGGAATCGGTGAACACTGAAGCTTTCTTT.

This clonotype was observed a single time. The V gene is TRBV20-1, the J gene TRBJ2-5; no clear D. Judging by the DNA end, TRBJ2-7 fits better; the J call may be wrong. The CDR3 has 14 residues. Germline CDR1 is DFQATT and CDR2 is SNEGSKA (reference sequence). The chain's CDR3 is CSATGRIKTYEQYF. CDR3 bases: TGCAGTGCTACAGGCCGGATTAAGACCTACGAGCAGTACTTC.

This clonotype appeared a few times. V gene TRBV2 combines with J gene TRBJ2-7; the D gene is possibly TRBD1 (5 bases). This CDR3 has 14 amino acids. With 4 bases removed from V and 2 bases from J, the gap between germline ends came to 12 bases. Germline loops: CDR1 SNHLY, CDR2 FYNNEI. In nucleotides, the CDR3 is TGTGCCAGCAGTGTAGGCGCCAGGGCCTACGAGCAGTACTTC. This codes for CASSVGARAYEQYF.

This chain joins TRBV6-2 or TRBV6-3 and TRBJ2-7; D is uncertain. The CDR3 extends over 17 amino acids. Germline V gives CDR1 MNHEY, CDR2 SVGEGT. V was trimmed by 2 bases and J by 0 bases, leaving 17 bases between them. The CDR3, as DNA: TGTGCCAGCAGTTACGTGCACCTGAAACCGAGCTCCTACGAGCAGTACTTC. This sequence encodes CASSYVHLKPSSYEQYF.

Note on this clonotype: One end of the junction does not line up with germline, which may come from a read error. CDR3 amino acids: CASTLGYRADTQYF. The CDR3 nucleotides read TGTGCCAGCACCTTAGGATATCGCGCAGATACGCAGTATTTT. The rearrangement joins TRBV11-2 to TRBJ2-3; no clear D gene. The length of the CDR3 is 14 residues. Germline V gene sequence: CDR1 SGHAT, CDR2 FQNNGV.

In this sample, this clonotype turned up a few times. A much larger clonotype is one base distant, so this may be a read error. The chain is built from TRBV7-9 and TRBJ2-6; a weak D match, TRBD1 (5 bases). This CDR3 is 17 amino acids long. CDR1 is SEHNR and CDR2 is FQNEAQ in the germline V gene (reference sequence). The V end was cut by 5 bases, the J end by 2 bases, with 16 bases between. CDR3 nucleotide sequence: TGTGCCAGCAGCCTTGACAGAAGCCTCCCTGGGGCCAACGTCCTGACTTTC. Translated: CASSLDRSLPGANVLTF.

The CDR3 DNA is TGCGCCAGCAGCCAAGCCCCAGTCGGGACCAGCACAGATACGCAGTATTTT. As protein: CASSQAPVGTSTDTQYF. This chain uses TRBV4-3 with TRBJ2-3; D possibly uses TRBD1 or TRBD2 (5 bases each). This CDR3 has 17 residues. Germline V gene lookup returns CDR1 LGHNA and CDR2 YSLEER. V lost 1 base to trimming and J lost 0 bases, with 14 bases between them.

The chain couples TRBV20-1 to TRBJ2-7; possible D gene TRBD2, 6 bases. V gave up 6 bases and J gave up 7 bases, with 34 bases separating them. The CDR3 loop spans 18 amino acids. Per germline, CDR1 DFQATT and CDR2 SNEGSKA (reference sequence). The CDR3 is CSATGDERALGIGGEQYF. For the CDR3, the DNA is TGCAGTGCCACGGGGGATGAAAGAGCCCTGGGCATAGGTGGGGAGCAGTACTTC.

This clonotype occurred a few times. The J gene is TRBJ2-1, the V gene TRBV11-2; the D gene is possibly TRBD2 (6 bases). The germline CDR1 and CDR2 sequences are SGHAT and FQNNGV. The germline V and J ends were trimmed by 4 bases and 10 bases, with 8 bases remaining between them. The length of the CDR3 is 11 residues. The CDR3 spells CASSWEVEQFF. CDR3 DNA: TGTGCCAGCAGCTGGGAGGTGGAGCAGTTCTTC.

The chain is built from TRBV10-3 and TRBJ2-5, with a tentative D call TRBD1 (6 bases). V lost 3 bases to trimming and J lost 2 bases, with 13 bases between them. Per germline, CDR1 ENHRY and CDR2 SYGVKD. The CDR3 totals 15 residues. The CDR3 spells CAISDARGSQETQYF. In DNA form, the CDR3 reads TGTGCCATCAGTGACGCCAGGGGTAGTCAAGAGACCCAGTACTTC.

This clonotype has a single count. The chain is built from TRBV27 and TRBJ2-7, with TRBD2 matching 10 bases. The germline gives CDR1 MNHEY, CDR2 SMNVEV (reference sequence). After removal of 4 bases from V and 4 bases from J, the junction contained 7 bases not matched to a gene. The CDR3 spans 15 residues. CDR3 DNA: TGTGCCAGCAGTTCCTATCTAGCGGGAGTTTACGAGCAGTACTTC. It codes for CASSSYLAGVYEQYF.

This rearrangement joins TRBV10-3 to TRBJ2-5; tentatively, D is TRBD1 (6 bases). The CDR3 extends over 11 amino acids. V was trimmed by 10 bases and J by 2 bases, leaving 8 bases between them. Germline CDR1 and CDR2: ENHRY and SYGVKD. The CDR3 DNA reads TGTGCCACAGGGACACAAGAGACCCAGTACTTC. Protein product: CATGTQETQYF.

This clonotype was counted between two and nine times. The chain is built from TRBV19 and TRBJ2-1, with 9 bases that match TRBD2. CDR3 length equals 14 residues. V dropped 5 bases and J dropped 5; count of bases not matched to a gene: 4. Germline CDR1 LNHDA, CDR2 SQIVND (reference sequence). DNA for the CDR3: TGTGCCAGTAGTGGGGGACTAGCCAACAATGAGCAGTTCTTC. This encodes CASSGGLANNEQFF. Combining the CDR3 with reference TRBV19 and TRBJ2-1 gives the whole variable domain DGGITQSPKYLFRKEGQNVTLSCEQNLNHDAMYWYRQDPGQGLRLIYYSQIVNDFQKGDIAEGYSVSREKKESFPLTVTSAQKNPTAFYLCASSGGLANNEQFFGPGTRLTVL.

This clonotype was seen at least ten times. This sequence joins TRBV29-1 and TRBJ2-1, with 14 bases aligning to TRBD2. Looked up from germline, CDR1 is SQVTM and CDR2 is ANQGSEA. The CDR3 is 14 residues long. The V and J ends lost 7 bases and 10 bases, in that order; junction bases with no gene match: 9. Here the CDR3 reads CSAGGLAGEREQFF. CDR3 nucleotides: TGCAGCGCCGGGGGACTAGCGGGAGAACGGGAGCAGTTCTTC.

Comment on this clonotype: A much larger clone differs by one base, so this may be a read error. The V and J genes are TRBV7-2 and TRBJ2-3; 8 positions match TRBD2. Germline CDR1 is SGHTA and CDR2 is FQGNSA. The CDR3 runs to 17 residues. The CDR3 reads CASSSPLAGPPTDTRYF. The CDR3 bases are TGTGCCAGCAGCTCGCCGCTAGCGGGCCCACCCACAGATACGCGGTATTTT. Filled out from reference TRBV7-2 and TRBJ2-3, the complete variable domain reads GAGVSQSPSNKVTEKGKDVELRCDPISGHTALYWYRQSLGQGLEFLIYFQGNSAPDKSGLPSDRFSAERTGGSVSTLTIQRTQQEDSAVYLCASSSPLAGPPTDTRYFGPGTRLTVL.

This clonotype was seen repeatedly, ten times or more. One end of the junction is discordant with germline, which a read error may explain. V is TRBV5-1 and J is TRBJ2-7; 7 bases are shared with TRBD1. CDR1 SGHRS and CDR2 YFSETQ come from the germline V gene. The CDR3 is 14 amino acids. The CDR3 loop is CASSLEGAGYEQYF. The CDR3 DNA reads TGTGCCAGCAGCTTAGAGGGGGCGGGCTACGAGCAGTACTTC.

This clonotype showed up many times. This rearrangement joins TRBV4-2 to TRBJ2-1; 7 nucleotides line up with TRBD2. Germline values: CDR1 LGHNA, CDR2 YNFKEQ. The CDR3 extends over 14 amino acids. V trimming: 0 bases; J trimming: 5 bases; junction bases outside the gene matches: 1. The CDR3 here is CASSQDLADNEQFF. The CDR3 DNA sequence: TGTGCCAGCAGCCAAGACCTAGCGGACAATGAGCAGTTCTTC.

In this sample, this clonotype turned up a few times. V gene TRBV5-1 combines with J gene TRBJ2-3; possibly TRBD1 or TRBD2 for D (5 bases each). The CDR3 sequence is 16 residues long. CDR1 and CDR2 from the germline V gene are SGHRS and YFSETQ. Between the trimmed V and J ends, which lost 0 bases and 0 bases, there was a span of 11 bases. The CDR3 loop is CASSLDQGPSTDTQYF. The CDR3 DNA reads TGCGCCAGCAGCTTGGATCAGGGACCTAGCACAGATACGCAGTATTTT.

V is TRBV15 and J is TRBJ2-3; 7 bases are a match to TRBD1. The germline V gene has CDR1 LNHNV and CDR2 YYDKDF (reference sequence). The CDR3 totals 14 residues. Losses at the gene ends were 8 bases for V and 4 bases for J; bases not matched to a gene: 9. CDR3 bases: TGTGCCACCCTAGACAGGGTGTTACCAGATACGCAGTATTTT. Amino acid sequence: CATLDRVLPDTQYF.

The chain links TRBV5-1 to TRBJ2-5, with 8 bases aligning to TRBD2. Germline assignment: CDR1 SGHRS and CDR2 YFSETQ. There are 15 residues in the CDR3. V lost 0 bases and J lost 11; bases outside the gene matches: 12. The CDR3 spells CASSLEAGGGNEQYF. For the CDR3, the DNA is TGCGCCAGCAGCTTGGAGGCGGGAGGAGGAAATGAGCAGTACTTC.

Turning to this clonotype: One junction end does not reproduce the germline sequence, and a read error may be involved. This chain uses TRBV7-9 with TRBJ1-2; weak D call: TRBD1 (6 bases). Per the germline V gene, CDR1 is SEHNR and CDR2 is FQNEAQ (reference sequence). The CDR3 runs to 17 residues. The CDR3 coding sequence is TGTGCCAGCAGCTACGGACAGCTTATGGATTGGAACTATGGCTGCACCTTC. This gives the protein CASSYGQLMDWNYGCTF.

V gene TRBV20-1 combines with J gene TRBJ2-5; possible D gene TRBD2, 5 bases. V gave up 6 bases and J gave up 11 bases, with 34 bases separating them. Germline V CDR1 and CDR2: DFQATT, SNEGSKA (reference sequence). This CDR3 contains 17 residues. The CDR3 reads CSAAGLGGIARHNEQYF. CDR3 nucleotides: TGCAGTGCCGCGGGCCTTGGTGGTATCGCTAGACACAATGAGCAGTACTTC.

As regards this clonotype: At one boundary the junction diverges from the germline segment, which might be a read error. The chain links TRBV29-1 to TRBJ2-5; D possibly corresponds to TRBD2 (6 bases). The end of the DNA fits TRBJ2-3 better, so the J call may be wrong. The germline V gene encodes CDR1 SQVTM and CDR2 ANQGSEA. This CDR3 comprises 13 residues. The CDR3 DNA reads TGCGGCGTTGGAGGGTGGAGACAAGAGACCCAGTATTTT. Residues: CGVGGWRQETQYF.

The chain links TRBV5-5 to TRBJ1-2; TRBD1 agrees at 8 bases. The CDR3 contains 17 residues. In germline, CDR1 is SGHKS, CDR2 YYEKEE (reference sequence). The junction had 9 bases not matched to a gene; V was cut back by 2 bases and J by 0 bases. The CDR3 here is CASSFGQGARANYGYTF. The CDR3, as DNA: TGTGCCAGCAGCTTCGGGCAGGGGGCTCGTGCTAACTATGGCTACACCTTC.

CDR3 sequence reads: CASSLFLAGTNEKLFF. The CDR3 coding sequence is TGTGCCAGCAGTTTATTCCTGGCAGGGACTAATGAAAAACTGTTTTTT. The V and J genes are TRBV12-3 or TRBV12-4 and TRBJ1-4; weak D call: TRBD1 (5 bases). Trimming took off 2 bases at V and 2 bases at J, with 12 bases between the two ends. CDR3 length equals 16 residues.